One sample yielded the 30 T cell receptor beta chains listed below, sequenced in a study of shared clonotypes between healthy human individuals. Produced via immunoSEQ multiplex PCR; TCRdb's table is partial and in-frame only. The table lists more than 400,000 clones, more than 95% of them singletons, with about 0.06% in the top ten. Sequencing was done on a sample of naive CD4+ T cells sorted from blood. Documented subset: CD45RA+ positively selected. The receptors come from a woman aged 25 to 39 in good health.

The CDR3 protein is CASSLRWGQGVGEQFF. DNA of the CDR3: TGTGCCAGCAGCTTAAGGTGGGGACAGGGGGTAGGTGAGCAGTTCTTC. This chain joins TRBV7-9 and TRBJ2-1; 11 nucleotides agree with TRBD1. The CDR3 length is 16 residues. Trimming took 2 bases from V and 9 from J; bases not matched to a gene: 9. Germline V gene sequence: CDR1 SEHNR, CDR2 FQNEAQ (reference sequence).

The chain combines TRBV28 with TRBJ2-7, with a possible D match to TRBD2 (6 bases). Germline-derived CDR1 and CDR2 are MDHEN and SYDVKM. This CDR3 comprises 13 residues. Trimming pared 6 bases from V and 1 base from J, leaving 10 bases between. The CDR3 loop is CASRPTSSYEQYF. CDR3 nucleotide sequence: TGTGCCAGCAGACCGACTAGTTCCTACGAGCAGTACTTC.

The chain joins TRBV6-5 to TRBJ1-2, with D perhaps matching TRBD1 (6 bases). The CDR3 extends over 14 amino acids. CDR1 is MNHEY and CDR2 is SVGAGI in the germline V gene. Trimming shortened V by 6 bases and J by 7 bases, and 18 bases separated the two germline ends. This CDR3 reads CASRDRRGAGGYTF. The CDR3 bases are TGTGCCAGCAGGGACCGTCGGGGGGCAGGTGGCTACACCTTC.

This clone was seen once. The gene calls are TRBV30 and TRBJ2-5; D is possibly TRBD1 or TRBD2 (6 bases each). The CDR3 runs to 13 residues. The ends were cut back, 7 bases at V and 5 bases at J, with 17 bases in the middle. Looked up from germline, CDR1 is GTSNPN and CDR2 is SVGIG (reference sequence). In nucleotides, the CDR3 is TGTGCCTCAACTTTCGGGGGCCTGGAGACCCAGTACTTC. Translated, it gives CASTFGGLETQYF.

The rearrangement uses TRBV11-2 and TRBJ2-1; 12 bases fit TRBD1. This CDR3 contains 15 residues. Trimming cost V 2 bases and J 7 bases; bases outside gene matches: 3. CDR1 is SGHAT, CDR2 FQNNGV, per germline. The CDR3 DNA reads TGTGCCAGCAGCTTAAGGGACAGGGGGCAAAATGAGCAGTTCTTC. Protein product: CASSLRDRGQNEQFF.

This sequence joins TRBV10-2 and TRBJ2-5; maybe TRBD1 (6 bases). The CDR3 contains 15 residues. From germline, CDR1 is WSHSY and CDR2 SAAADI. Between the trimmed V and J ends, which lost 1 base and 0 bases, there was a span of 9 bases. CDR3: CASSELRGYQETQYF. The CDR3 region has the DNA TGCGCCAGCAGTGAGTTAAGGGGGTACCAAGAGACCCAGTACTTC.

The V and J genes are TRBV28 and TRBJ1-1, with D tentatively TRBD1 (5 bases). The germline V gene has CDR1 MDHEN and CDR2 SYDVKM. The CDR3 has 15 residues. V lost 3 bases to trimming and J lost 0 bases, with 11 bases between them. CDR3 coding DNA: TGTGCCAGCAGTTTTTGGGGCAGATTGAACACTGAAGCTTTCTTT. The encoded protein is CASSFWGRLNTEAFF.

V usage is TRBV27 and J usage is TRBJ1-2, with 8 positions matching TRBD1. CDR3 size: 15 residues. V shed 6 bases and J 6 bases; nucleotides not matched to a gene: 12. Germline CDR1 MNHEY, CDR2 SMNVEV (reference sequence). CDR3 in DNA: TGTGCCAGCAGGGGTACAGGGGGAGAAGGCCATGGCTACACCTTC. It encodes CASRGTGGEGHGYTF.

A single count supports this clone. The same CDR3 is also encoded by other DNA sequences in this sample. The J gene is TRBJ2-3, the V gene TRBV19, with TRBD1 matching over 7 bases. There are 15 residues in the CDR3. The germline V gene has CDR1 LNHDA and CDR2 SQIVND (reference sequence). With V trimmed by 3 bases and J by 0 bases, 3 bases remained unmatched. CDR3 protein: CASSIRQGSTDTQYF. In DNA, the CDR3 is TGTGCCAGTAGTATTCGACAGGGAAGCACAGATACGCAGTATTTT.

The gene calls are TRBV2 and TRBJ2-4; 9 positions match TRBD2. This CDR3 is 13 amino acids long. The J segment lost 6 bases and the V segment lost 8 bases, leaving 5 bases of the junction unmatched. Germline lookup yields CDR1 SNHLY and CDR2 FYNNEI. CDR3 bases: TGTGCCAGCTCGGGACTAGCTGGAAACATTCAGTACTTC. Residues: CASSGLAGNIQYF.

This clone was seen once. The CDR3, as DNA: TGTGCCAGCAGCTATAGCGGGAGGGCAAATGAGCAGTTCTTC. Translated: CASSYSGRANEQFF. This sequence joins TRBV6-5 and TRBJ2-1; 11 bases line up with TRBD2. Germline CDR1 and CDR2: MNHEY and SVGAGI. The junction had 5 bases not matched to a gene; V was cut back by 6 bases and J by 7 bases. CDR3 length: 14 residues.

The V and J genes are TRBV19 and TRBJ2-7; 12 bases align to TRBD2. Unmatched junction bases numbered 4, after V lost 4 bases and J lost 3 bases. The CDR3 loop spans 15 amino acids. Germline CDR1 and CDR2: LNHDA and SQIVND (reference sequence). CDR3 sequence (DNA): TGTGCCAGTAGTACAGCTAGCGGGAGGGTCTACGAGCAGTACTTC. As protein: CASSTASGRVYEQYF.

V gene TRBV4-1 combines with J gene TRBJ2-1, with 9 bases aligning to TRBD2. This CDR3 spans 17 amino acids. In germline, CDR1 is MGHRA, CDR2 YSYEKL. V was pared by 4 bases and J by 9 bases, with 16 bases of the junction left unmatched. The CDR3 spells CASSLGTSRVLKVEQFF. The CDR3 nucleotides are TGCGCCAGCAGCCTTGGGACTAGCAGGGTCCTAAAGGTTGAGCAGTTCTTC.

On this clone: An end of the junction does not agree with germline; a read error may underlie this. The chain links TRBV7-9 to TRBJ2-7; D is perhaps TRBD1 or TRBD2 (5 bases each). In germline, CDR1 is SEHNR, CDR2 FQNEAQ (reference sequence). The CDR3 length is 15 residues. In DNA form, the CDR3 reads TGTGCCAGCAGCTCCCCGGATGTCGGGACCCACGAGCAGCACTTC. This sequence encodes CASSSPDVGTHEQHF.

The chain employs TRBV18 and TRBJ2-2; no reliable D call. This CDR3 contains 15 residues. Trimming took 4 bases from V and 0 from J, leaving 9 bases between them. In germline, CDR1 is KGHSH, CDR2 LQKENI. The CDR3 sequence is CASSRSPANTGELFF. CDR3 bases: TGTGCCAGCTCACGCTCCCCCGCGAACACCGGGGAGCTGTTTTTT. Variable domain in full (rest from reference TRBV18 and TRBJ2-2): NAGVMQNPRHLVRRRGQEARLRCSPMKGHSHVYWYRQLPEEGLKFMVYLQKENIIDESGMPKERFSAEFPKEGPSILRIQQVVRGDSAAYFCASSRSPANTGELFFGEGSRLTVL.

J is TRBJ1-2 and V is TRBV2; 8 bases agree with TRBD1. Trimming took 10 bases from V and 7 from J; bases not matched to a gene: 8. The CDR3 consists of 12 residues. Germline CDR1 is SNHLY and CDR2 is FYNNEI. CDR3 residues: CAKHRGTPGYTF. CDR3 DNA sequence: TGTGCCAAACACAGGGGGACTCCTGGCTACACCTTC.

The chain employs TRBV6-5 and TRBJ2-3; a possible D gene is TRBD2 (5 bases). The V gene's germline CDR1 is MNHEY and CDR2 SVGAGI. Trimming removed 6 bases from V and 0 bases from J, with 13 bases in between. CDR3 length: 15 residues. CDR3 loop: CASSLGRTSTDTQYF. The CDR3 DNA follows: TGTGCCAGCAGCCTAGGACGGACTAGCACAGATACGCAGTATTTT.

This chain connects TRBV28 to TRBJ2-3; 7 positions agree with TRBD2. CDR1 MDHEN and CDR2 SYDVKM come from the germline V gene. This CDR3 contains 14 residues. Unmatched junction bases numbered 3, after V lost 4 bases and J lost 2 bases. The CDR3 bases are TGTGCCAGCAGTTCCGGGACTACCACAGATACGCAGTATTTT. Translation gives CASSSGTTTDTQYF. Full variable domain (remainder filled in from reference TRBV28 and TRBJ2-3): DVKVTQSSRYLVKRTGEKVFLECVQDMDHENMFWYRQDPGLGLRLIYFSYDVKMKEKGDIPEGYSVSREKKERFSLILESASTNQTSMYLCASSSGTTTDTQYFGPGTRLTVL.

V usage is TRBV5-4 and J usage is TRBJ1-1, with 7 positions matching TRBD1. This CDR3 contains 14 residues. V was pared by 4 bases and J by 3 bases, with 6 bases of the junction left unmatched. Germline CDR1 SGHNT, CDR2 YYREEE (reference sequence). This CDR3 reads CASSIQGRYTEAFF. In nucleotides, the CDR3 is TGTGCCAGCAGCATACAGGGGAGGTACACTGAAGCTTTCTTT.

The V gene is TRBV20-1, the J gene TRBJ2-3, with D hard to call. CDR1 and CDR2 (germline): DFQATT, SNEGSKA (reference sequence). CDR3 size: 11 residues. The V gene lost 5 bases and the J gene lost 4 bases, with 7 bases spanning the gap. Written as DNA, the CDR3 is TGCAGTGCTCAAGTAGCAGATACGCAGTATTTT. As protein: CSAQVADTQYF.

The chain couples TRBV2 to TRBJ1-2, with 8 bases matching TRBD1. Germline CDR1 reads SNHLY; CDR2 reads FYNNEI. Trimming removed 6 bases from V and 4 bases from J; junction bases left unmatched: 4. The CDR3 loop spans 13 amino acids. CDR3 residues: CASSTGGGYGYTF. As DNA, the CDR3 is TGTGCCAGCAGCACAGGGGGGGGCTATGGCTACACCTTC.

The genes are TRBV28 and TRBJ1-2, with a possible D match to TRBD1 (5 bases). Germline V gene lookup returns CDR1 MDHEN and CDR2 SYDVKM. V was trimmed by 5 bases and J by 3 bases, leaving 10 bases between them. This CDR3 comprises 13 residues. The CDR3 here is CASSRGAYYGYTF. Written as DNA, the CDR3 is TGTGCCAGCAGTCGAGGGGCTTACTATGGCTACACCTTC.

This chain uses TRBV16 with TRBJ1-6, with D possibly being TRBD1 (5 bases). The V end was cut by 0 bases, the J end by 7 bases, with 13 bases between. This CDR3 spans 16 amino acids. CDR1 KGHSY and CDR2 FQNENV come from the germline V gene. CDR3 in amino acids: CASSQSGHMGNSPLHF. In DNA form, the CDR3 reads TGTGCCAGCAGCCAATCGGGGCACATGGGGAATTCACCCCTCCACTTT.

The V and J genes are TRBV2 and TRBJ1-2; 7 nucleotides line up with TRBD1. The CDR3 totals 14 residues. Per germline, CDR1 SNHLY and CDR2 FYNNEI. The V gene end was trimmed by 6 bases and the J gene end by 7 bases; junction bases not matched to a gene: 11. CDR3 sequence (DNA): TGTGCCAGCAGCTTGGGAGGGGGCGGACGTGGCTACACCTTC. It translates to CASSLGGGGRGYTF. The variable domain in full, with the rest retrieved from reference TRBV2 and TRBJ1-2, is EPEVTQTPSHQVTQMGQEVILRCVPISNHLYFYWYRQILGQKVEFLVSFYNNEISEKSEIFDDQFSVERPDGSNFTLKIRSTKLEDSAMYFCASSLGGGGRGYTFGSGTRLTVV.

The chain uses TRBV7-9 and TRBJ2-3, with unresolved D. V was pared by 7 bases and J by 6 bases, with 8 bases between. This CDR3 is 11 amino acids long. Germline V gene sequence: CDR1 SEHNR, CDR2 FQNEAQ (reference sequence). CDR3 sequence reads: CASTYSDTQYF. CDR3 bases: TGTGCCAGCACCTACTCGGATACGCAGTATTTT.

This chain uses TRBV5-1 with TRBJ2-7; no definite D call. The germline CDR1 and CDR2 sequences are SGHRS and YFSETQ. The ends were cut back, 0 bases at V and 6 bases at J, with 13 bases in the middle. The CDR3 is 14 amino acids. CDR3 in amino acids: CASSLADGFAEQYF. In DNA, the CDR3 is TGCGCCAGCAGCTTGGCCGACGGGTTTGCCGAGCAGTACTTC. Variable domain in full (rest from reference TRBV5-1 and TRBJ2-7): KAGVTQTPRYLIKTRGQQVTLSCSPISGHRSVSWYQQTPGQGLQFLFEYFSETQRNKGNFPGRFSGRQFSNSRSEMNVSTLELGDSALYLCASSLADGFAEQYFGPGTRLTVT.

The chain couples TRBV29-1 to TRBJ1-1, with D tentatively TRBD1 (5 bases). V dropped 1 base and J dropped 2 bases, with 8 bases sitting between them. Germline CDR1 reads SQVTM; CDR2 reads ANQGSEA. The CDR3 runs to 13 residues. DNA for the CDR3: TGCAGCGTTGAAGGACAGAGTAACACTGAAGCTTTCTTT. This encodes CSVEGQSNTEAFF.

J is TRBJ2-7 and V is TRBV28; 9 nucleotides match TRBD1. CDR1 is MDHEN and CDR2 is SYDVKM in the germline V gene. CDR3 length: 15 amino acids. V trimming: 7 bases; J trimming: 2 bases; junction bases outside the gene matches: 9. The CDR3 here is CASNPTGTGTYEQYF. CDR3 coding DNA: TGTGCCAGCAACCCGACCGGGACAGGGACCTACGAGCAGTACTTC.

V gene TRBV27 combines with J gene TRBJ2-3; possibly TRBD1 or TRBD2 for D (5 bases each). This CDR3 contains 14 residues. V lost 5 bases, J lost 6 bases, and 15 bases lay in between. Per the germline V gene, CDR1 is MNHEY and CDR2 is SMNVEV (reference sequence). The CDR3 protein is CASSTGTARDTQYF. As DNA, the CDR3 is TGTGCCAGCAGTACCGGGACGGCAAGGGATACGCAGTATTTT.

The rearrangement uses TRBV28 and TRBJ2-1; TRBD2 matches at 9 bases. The CDR3 contains 15 residues. The junction had 9 bases not matched to a gene; V was cut back by 8 bases and J by 4 bases. The V gene's germline CDR1 is MDHEN and CDR2 SYDVKM. CDR3 in DNA: TGTGCCAGCGAGAGTCGGACTAGCGAGTACAATGAGCAGTTCTTC. This translates into CASESRTSEYNEQFF.